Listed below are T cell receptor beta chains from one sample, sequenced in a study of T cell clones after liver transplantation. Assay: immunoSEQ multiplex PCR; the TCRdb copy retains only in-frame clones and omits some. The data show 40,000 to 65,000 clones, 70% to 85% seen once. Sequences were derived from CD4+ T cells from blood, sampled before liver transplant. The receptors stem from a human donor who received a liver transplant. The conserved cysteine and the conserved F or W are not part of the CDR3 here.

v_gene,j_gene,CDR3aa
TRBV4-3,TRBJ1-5,ASSPGPSNQPQH
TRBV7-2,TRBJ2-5,ASSLWAGGQETQY
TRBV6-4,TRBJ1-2,ASSRTGGGYGYT
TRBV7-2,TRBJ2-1,ASSLGQGGLNEQF
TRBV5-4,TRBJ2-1,ASSLDRVAYNEQF
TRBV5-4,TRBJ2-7,ASSVRDRTTYEQY
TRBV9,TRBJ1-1,ASSSGPADTEAF
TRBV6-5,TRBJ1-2,ASSYSYSAQDGYT
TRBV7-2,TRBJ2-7,ASSRPLAGPSSGQY
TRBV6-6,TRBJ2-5,ASRTSGGQETQY
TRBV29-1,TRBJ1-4,SVGPARAGNEKLF
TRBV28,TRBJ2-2,ASSPTSGRAGELF
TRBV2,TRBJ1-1,ATKGQTNTEAF
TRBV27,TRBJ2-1,ASSLGRGGYNEQF
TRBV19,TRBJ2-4,ASTPGTGGTHIQY
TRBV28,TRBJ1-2,ASSLYPVRTNYGYT
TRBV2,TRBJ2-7,ASSARDFQTHYEQY
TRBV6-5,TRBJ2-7,ASSYSGGPYEQY
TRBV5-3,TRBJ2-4,ARSVDRGRDIQY
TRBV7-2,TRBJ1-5,ASSQQQGQPQH
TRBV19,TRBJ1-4,ASSGDRGANEKLF
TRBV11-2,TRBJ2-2,ASSLGRGRNTGELF
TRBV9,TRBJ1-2,ASSGHRASNGYT
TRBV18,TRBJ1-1,ASSQNPPVNTEAF
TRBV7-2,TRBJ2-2,ASSQQGNTGELF
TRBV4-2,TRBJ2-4,ASSHGEGAVAKNIQY
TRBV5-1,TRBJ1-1,ASSLGGQGSISEAF
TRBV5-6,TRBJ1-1,ASDRVGGQNTEAF
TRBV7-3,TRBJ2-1,ASSLERGNEQF
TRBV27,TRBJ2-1,AITGTSGGNEQF
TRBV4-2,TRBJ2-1,ASSQDGASGPGNEQF
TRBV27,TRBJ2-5,ASSFTGAQETQY
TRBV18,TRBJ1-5,ASTRGSGNQPQH
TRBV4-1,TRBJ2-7,ASSQGFGNTYEQY